A selection of T cell receptor beta chains follows, all from one sample in a study of tumor-infiltrating lymphocytes in primary liver carcinoma. TCRdb independently ran MiXCR on the multiplex PCR reads; one entry per CDR3 protein. Of 20,000 or so distinct CDR3 sequences listed, approximately 70% are singletons. The sequencing input was liver tumor tissue from sampling region 1. The receptors were sampled from a man in his forties with primary liver carcinoma and hepatitis B virus infection. Both conserved end residues are part of each CDR3. Each record gives: clone size, V gene, D gene, J gene, CDR3 protein, CDR3 DNA. A D gene is named only where the DNA matches it firmly. The size of a clone is reported for some rows only, either as once, few or many, or as a class for expanded clones.

>NA|TRBV24-1|TRBD1|TRBJ2-6
CATSDTGTGDSGTNVLSF
TGTGCCACCAGTGATACCGGGACAGGTGACTCTGGGACCAACGTCCTGAGTTTC
>NA|TRBV4-3|NA|TRBJ2-5
CASSWRRVQETQYF
TGTGCCAGTAGCTGGAGACGGGTTCAAGAGACCCAGTACTTC
>NA|TRBV29-1|NA|TRBJ2-1
CSDRPEGNEQFF
TGCAGCGACCGCCCAGAGGGGAATGAGCAATTCTTC
>many|TRBV4-2|NA|TRBJ1-4
CASSQDREKLFF
TGTGCCAGCAGCCAAGATAGGGAAAAACTGTTTTTT
>NA|TRBV12-3/TRBV12-4|NA|TRBJ2-2
CGIVRLVAGELFF
TGTGGCATCGTCCGATTAGTGGCCGGGGAGCTGTTTTTT
>once|TRBV11-2|NA|TRBJ1-4
CTTGQNNEKPFF
TGTACTACCGGACAGAATAATGAAAAACCGTTTTTT
>NA|TRBV6-2/TRBV6-3|NA|TRBJ1-5
CASSYSVQAQWPQRF
TGTGCCAGCAGTTACTCCGTACAGGCGCAGTGGCCCCAGCGTTTT
>NA|TRBV29-1|NA|TRBJ2-1
CSIATLRPWSLQEQFF
TGCAGCATCGCCACGCTTCGGCCCTGGTCCCTTCAGGAGCAGTTCTTC
>NA|TRBV11-2|TRBD1|TRBJ2-5
CANSLTAGGSGETLYF
TGTGCCAACAGCTTAACAGCAGGGGGCTCGGGGGAGACCCTATACTTC
>once|TRBV5-1|NA|TRBJ2-1
CAISLDGSRSTSYNEQFF
TGCGCCATCAGCTTGGACGGTAGCAGGAGTACGTCCTACAATGAGCAGTTCTTC
>NA|TRBV11-2|NA|TRBJ2-7
CTSSLNELASQYF
TGTACCAGCAGCTTAAATGAGCTAGCGTCGCAGTACTTC
>medium-sized|TRBV12-3/TRBV12-4|TRBD2|TRBJ2-7
CASSLALAGFSYEQYF
TGTGCCAGCAGTTTAGCCTTAGCGGGCTTCTCCTACGAGCAGTACTTC
>few|TRBV10-2|NA|TRBJ1-6
CACSETKTGLSYNSPLHF
TGCGCCTGCAGTGAGACAAAAACAGGGCTCTCCTATAATTCACCCCTCCACTTC
>NA|TRBV4-2|TRBD2|TRBJ2-7
CASSQFGLAGIGSYGQYF
TGTGCCAGCAGCCAATTCGGACTAGCGGGAATCGGGTCCTATGGGCAGTACTTC
>NA|TRBV29-1|NA|TRBJ2-5
CSRFTQEMETQYF
TGCAGCAGATTCACCCAGGAGATGGAGACCCAGTACTTC
>NA|TRBV5-1|NA|TRBJ2-1
CASSLMTSNEQFF
TGTGCCAGCAGCTTGATGACTTCCAATGAGCAGTTCTTC
>NA|TRBV6-6|TRBD2|TRBJ2-7
CASSSRREASYVQYF
TGTGCCAGCAGTTCTAGACGGGAGGCCTCCTACGTGCAGTACTTC
>NA|TRBV7-3|NA|TRBJ2-2
CASSSLGGPNTGELFF
TGTGCCAGCAGTTCCTTGGGGGGGCCTAACACCGGGGAGCTGTTTTTT
>NA|TRBV11-2|TRBD2|TRBJ2-5
CASSQTPGGGKDARYF
TGTGCCAGCAGCCAAACTCCTGGCGGGGGGAAAGATGCCCGATACTTC
>NA|TRBV6-6|NA|TRBJ2-7
CASSYLRRGVTYEHYF
TGTGCCAGCAGTTATCTACGAAGGGGGGTTACCTACGAGCACTACTTC
>NA|TRBV4-2|TRBD2|TRBJ2-3
CASSQVASLAEATDTQYF
TGTGCCAGCAGCCAAGTGGCGTCTCTAGCGGAAGCGACAGATACGCAGTATTTT
>NA|TRBV12-3/TRBV12-4|TRBD1|TRBJ1-2
CVSSPGQGANYGYTF
TGTGTCAGCAGCCCCGGACAGGGGGCAAACTATGGGTACACCTTC
>NA|TRBV4-1|NA|TRBJ2-6
CARSRGILELSGAKVLTF
TGCGCCAGAAGTCGAGGGATCCTAGAACTGTCTGGGGCCAAAGTCCTGACTTTC
>NA|TRBV5-1|NA|TRBJ1-5
CASSSSRNSQPQHF
TGCGCCAGCAGCTCGTCAAGGAACAGTCAGCCCCAGCATTTT
>many|TRBV21-1|NA|TRBJ2-1
CASRLAGLALSPICNEQFF
TGTGCCAGCAGACTCGCGGGACTAGCGCTATCCCCAATCTGCAATGAGCAGTTCTTC
>few|TRBV4-1|NA|TRBJ2-1
CASSQDSVSGNEQFF
TGCGCCAGCAGCCAAGATTCGGTCAGCGGGAATGAGCAGTTCTTC
>NA|TRBV11-2|TRBD2|TRBJ2-5
CAGSQTPGGGKEAQYF
TGTGCCGGCAGCCAAACACCTGGCGGGGGAAAAGAGGCCCAGTACTTC
>NA|TRBV6-6|TRBD2|TRBJ2-3
CTSRKGTSGRTDTQYF
TGTACCAGTAGGAAAGGGACTAGCGGGAGGACGGATACGCAGTATTTC
>NA|TRBV7-9|NA|TRBJ2-3
CVWSTDMQYF
TGTGTTTGGAGCACAGATATGCAGTATTTT
>NA|TRBV7-2|NA|TRBJ2-1
CASSLGGTYYNEQFF
TGTGCCAGCAGCTTAGGTGGGACCTACTACAATGAGCAGTTCTTC
>NA|TRBV6-2/TRBV6-3|NA|TRBJ2-3
CASSPKRESDTQYF
TGTGCCAGCAGCCCCAAACGGGAGTCAGATACGCAGTATTTT
>NA|TRBV29-1|TRBD2|TRBJ2-7
CSVVLAGTLYEQYF
TGCAGCGTTGTTCTAGCGGGAACACTCTACGAGCAGTACTTC
>NA|TRBV5-1|NA|TRBJ2-3
CASGGAGPDTRYF
TGCGCCAGCGGGGGCGCAGGGCCAGATACGCGGTATTTT
>NA|TRBV4-1|NA|TRBJ2-7
CASSPGRCYEQYF
TGCGCCAGCAGCCCAGGCCGTTGCTACGAGCAATACTTC
>many|TRBV11-3|NA|TRBJ2-1
CASSYSKYNEQFF
TGTGCCAGCAGTTACTCTAAGTACAATGAGCAGTTCTTC
>NA|TRBV4-2|TRBD1|TRBJ1-5
CTSSQGDGSGQLNNQPQHF
TGTACCAGCAGCCAAGGGGATGGGTCGGGACAGCTTAACAATCAGCCCCAGCATTTT
>many|TRBV25-1|NA|TRBJ2-5
CASSEYGLETQYF
TGTGCCAGCAGTGAATATGGGTTAGAGACCCAGTACTTC
>NA|TRBV28|TRBD1|TRBJ1-5
CASSIGTGNQPQHF
TGTGCCAGCAGTATCGGGACAGGCAATCAGCCCCAGCATTTT